Listed below are T cell receptor beta chains from one sample, sequenced in a study of blood T cell repertoires in COVID-19. Here immunoSEQ multiplex PCR was the method, and the copy in TCRdb shows in-frame clones only, minus some. Among 120,000 or so clones listed, roughly 90% were seen once. The sequenced material came from peripheral blood. These receptors originate from a man between 60 and 75 years old with COVID-19, enrolled during active disease. CDR3s include the opening cysteine and the closing phenylalanine or tryptophan. The D gene is left open where the match is weak. The size field is filled for only some rows; it gives once, few, many or a size class.

J: TRBJ1-4; size: NA; D: TRBD1; V: TRBV30; CDR3: CAWSRGGTGNEKLFF; DNA: TGTGCCTGGAGTCGGGGTGGGACAGGGAATGAAAAACTGTTTTTT
J: TRBJ2-7; size: NA; D: NA; V: TRBV3-1/TRBV3-2; CDR3: CASSHQWAQPSYEQYF; DNA: TGTGCCAGCAGCCACCAATGGGCACAGCCTTCCTACGAGCAGTACTTC
J: TRBJ2-1; size: NA; D: TRBD2; V: TRBV28; CDR3: CASSFIGGREQFF; DNA: TGTGCCAGCAGTTTTATTGGCGGGAGGGAGCAGTTCTTC
J: TRBJ2-5; size: NA; D: NA; V: TRBV7-6; CDR3: CASSSVETQYF; DNA: TGTGCCAGCAGCTCAGTTGAGACCCAGTACTTC
J: TRBJ2-7; size: few; D: TRBD1; V: TRBV28; CDR3: CASSFDRANSYEQYF; DNA: TGTGCCAGCAGTTTCGACAGGGCTAACTCCTACGAGCAGTACTTC
J: TRBJ1-1; size: few; D: NA; V: TRBV5-6; CDR3: CASSGVQGPTEAFF; DNA: TGTGCCAGCAGCGGCGTACAGGGTCCCACTGAAGCTTTCTTT
J: TRBJ1-3; size: NA; D: NA; V: TRBV6-5; CDR3: CASMYRYSGNTIYF; DNA: TGTGCCAGCATGTACAGGTACTCTGGAAACACCATATATTTT
J: TRBJ2-3; size: NA; D: TRBD2; V: TRBV5-1; CDR3: CASSLGIAGDTQYF; DNA: TGCGCCAGCAGCTTGGGGATAGCGGGAGATACGCAGTATTTT
J: TRBJ2-7; size: NA; D: TRBD1; V: TRBV27; CDR3: CASSEDRGNEQYF; DNA: TGTGCCAGCAGTGAGGACAGGGGCAACGAGCAGTACTTC
J: TRBJ2-3; size: NA; D: NA; V: TRBV12-3/TRBV12-4; CDR3: CASSKTGTDTQYF; DNA: TGTGCCAGCAGTAAAACAGGGACAGATACGCAGTATTTT
J: TRBJ1-1; size: NA; D: TRBD1; V: TRBV7-9; CDR3: CASSSSRDRVPEAFF; DNA: TGTGCCAGCAGCTCCTCCCGAGACAGGGTGCCTGAAGCTTTCTTT
J: TRBJ2-3; size: once; D: NA; V: TRBV5-1; CDR3: CASSLGAGVDTQYF; DNA: TGCGCCAGCAGCTTGGGAGCAGGGGTAGATACGCAGTATTTT
J: TRBJ2-3; size: NA; D: NA; V: TRBV10-2; CDR3: CASRPGGSTDTQYF; DNA: TGCGCCAGCAGACCTGGCGGGAGCACAGATACGCAGTATTTT
J: TRBJ1-2; size: NA; D: NA; V: TRBV27; CDR3: CASSLSPGYNYGYTF; DNA: TGTGCCAGCAGTTTATCGCCCGGGTATAACTATGGCTACACCTTC
J: TRBJ1-2; size: NA; D: NA; V: TRBV5-1; CDR3: CASSWEGVDGYTF; DNA: TGCGCCAGCAGCTGGGAAGGGGTGGATGGCTACACCTTC
J: TRBJ1-1; size: NA; D: TRBD1; V: TRBV29-1; CDR3: CSVGQVNTEAFF; DNA: TGCAGCGTAGGACAGGTGAACACTGAAGCTTTCTTT
J: TRBJ1-4; size: NA; D: TRBD1; V: TRBV28; CDR3: CASSRQGTEKLFF; DNA: TGTGCCAGCAGCAGACAGGGGACTGAAAAACTGTTTTTT
J: TRBJ1-4; size: NA; D: NA; V: TRBV25-1; CDR3: CASSELSGFEKLFF; DNA: TGTGCCAGCAGTGAACTCTCAGGGTTCGAAAAACTGTTTTTT
J: TRBJ1-2; size: few; D: NA; V: TRBV6-5; CDR3: CASRPDSVVYGYTF; DNA: TGTGCCAGCAGGCCAGACAGTGTTGTCTATGGCTACACCTTC
J: TRBJ2-2; size: NA; D: NA; V: TRBV9; CDR3: CASSVDLRAGELFF; DNA: NA
J: TRBJ1-3; size: NA; D: NA; V: TRBV4-1; CDR3: CASSPWGSGSGNTIYF; DNA: TGCGCCAGCAGCCCTTGGGGCTCCGGCTCTGGAAACACCATATATTTT
J: TRBJ2-7; size: NA; D: TRBD2; V: TRBV2; CDR3: CASRAGLAGEIDEQYF; DNA: TGTGCCAGCAGAGCCGGACTAGCGGGAGAAATCGACGAGCAGTACTTC
J: TRBJ2-1; size: NA; D: TRBD1; V: TRBV7-7; CDR3: CASSPYDRVGDEQFF; DNA: TGTGCTAGCAGCCCCTACGACAGGGTCGGCGATGAGCAGTTCTTC
J: TRBJ1-1; size: NA; D: TRBD1; V: TRBV19; CDR3: CASTPQGATNTEAFF; DNA: TGTGCCAGTACTCCACAGGGGGCGACGAACACTGAAGCTTTCTTT
J: TRBJ2-1; size: NA; D: TRBD2; V: TRBV30; CDR3: CAWSVRTSDYNEQFF; DNA: TGTGCCTGGAGTGTAAGAACTAGCGACTACAATGAGCAGTTCTTC
J: TRBJ2-7; size: NA; D: NA; V: TRBV5-1; CDR3: CASSSAITSYEQYF; DNA: TGCGCCAGCAGCTCCGCTATTACCTCCTACGAGCAGTACTTC